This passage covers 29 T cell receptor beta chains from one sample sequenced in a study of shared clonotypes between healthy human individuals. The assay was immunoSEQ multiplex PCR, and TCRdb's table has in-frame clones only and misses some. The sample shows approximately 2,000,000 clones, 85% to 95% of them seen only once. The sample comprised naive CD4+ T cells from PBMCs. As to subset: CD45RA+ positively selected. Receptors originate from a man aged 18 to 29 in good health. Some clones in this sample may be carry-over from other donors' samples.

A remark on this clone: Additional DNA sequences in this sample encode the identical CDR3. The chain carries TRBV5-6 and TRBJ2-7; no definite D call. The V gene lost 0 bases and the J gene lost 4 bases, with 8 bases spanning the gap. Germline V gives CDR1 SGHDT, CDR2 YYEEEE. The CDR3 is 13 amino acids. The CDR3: CASSLGPFYEQYF. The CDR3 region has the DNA TGTGCCAGCAGCTTGGGGCCGTTTTACGAGCAGTACTTC.

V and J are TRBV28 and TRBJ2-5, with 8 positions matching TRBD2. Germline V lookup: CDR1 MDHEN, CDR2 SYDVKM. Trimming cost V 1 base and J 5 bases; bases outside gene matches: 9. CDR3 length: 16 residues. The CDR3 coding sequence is TGTGCCAGCAGTTTATCCTCAGCGGGAGCGGGTGAGACCCAGTACTTC. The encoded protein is CASSLSSAGAGETQYF.

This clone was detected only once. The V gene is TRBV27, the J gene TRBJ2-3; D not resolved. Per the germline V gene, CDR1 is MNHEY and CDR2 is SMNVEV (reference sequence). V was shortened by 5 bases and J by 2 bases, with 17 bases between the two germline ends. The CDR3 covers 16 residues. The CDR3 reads CASSTLSPVSTDTQYF. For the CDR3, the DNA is TGTGCCAGCAGTACCCTATCGCCCGTTTCCACAGATACGCAGTATTTT.

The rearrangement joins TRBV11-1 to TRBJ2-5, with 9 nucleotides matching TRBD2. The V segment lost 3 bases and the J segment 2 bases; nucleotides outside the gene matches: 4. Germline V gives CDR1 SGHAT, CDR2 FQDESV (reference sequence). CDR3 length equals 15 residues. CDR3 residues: CASSFGTSRQETQYF. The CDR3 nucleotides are TGTGCCAGCAGCTTCGGGACTAGCAGACAAGAGACCCAGTACTTC.

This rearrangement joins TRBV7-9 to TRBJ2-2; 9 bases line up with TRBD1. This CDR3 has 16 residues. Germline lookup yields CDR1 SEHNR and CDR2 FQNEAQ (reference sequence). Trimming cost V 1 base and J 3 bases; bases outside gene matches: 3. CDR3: CASSLGYRGHTGELFF. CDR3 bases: TGTGCCAGCAGCTTAGGATACAGGGGGCACACCGGGGAGCTGTTTTTT.

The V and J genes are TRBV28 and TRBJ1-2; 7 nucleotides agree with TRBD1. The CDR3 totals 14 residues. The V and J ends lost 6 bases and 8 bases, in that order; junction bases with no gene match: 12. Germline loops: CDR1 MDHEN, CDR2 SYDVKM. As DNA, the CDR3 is TGTGCCAGCAGCGGAGGGGGCTCGGCATACGGCTACACCTTC. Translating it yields CASSGGGSAYGYTF.

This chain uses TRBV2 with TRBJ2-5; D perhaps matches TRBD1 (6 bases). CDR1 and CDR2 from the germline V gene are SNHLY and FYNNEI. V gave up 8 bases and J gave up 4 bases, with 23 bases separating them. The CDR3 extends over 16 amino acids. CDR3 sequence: CASLGWGHDLGETQYF. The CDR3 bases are TGTGCCAGCCTCGGGTGGGGGCATGATCTGGGAGAGACCCAGTACTTC.

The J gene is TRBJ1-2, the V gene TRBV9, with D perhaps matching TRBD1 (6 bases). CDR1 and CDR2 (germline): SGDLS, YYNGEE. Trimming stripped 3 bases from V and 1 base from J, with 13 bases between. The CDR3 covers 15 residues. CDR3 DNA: TGTGCCAGCAGCGCGCCCGGGACACTTAACTATGGCTACACCTTC. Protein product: CASSAPGTLNYGYTF.

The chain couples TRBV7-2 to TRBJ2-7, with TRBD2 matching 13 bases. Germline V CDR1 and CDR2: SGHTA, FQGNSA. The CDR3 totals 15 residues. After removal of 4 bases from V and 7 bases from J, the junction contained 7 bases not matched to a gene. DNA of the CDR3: TGTGCCAGCAGCTCACGGACTAGCGGGAGAGGAGAGCAGTACTTC. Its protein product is CASSSRTSGRGEQYF. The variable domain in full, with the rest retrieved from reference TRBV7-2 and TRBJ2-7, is GAGVSQSPSNKVTEKGKDVELRCDPISGHTALYWYRQSLGQGLEFLIYFQGNSAPDKSGLPSDRFSAERTGGSVSTLTIQRTQQEDSAVYLCASSSRTSGRGEQYFGPGTRLTVT.

CDR3 in amino acids: CASSLRGTGWHEQFF. For the CDR3, the DNA is TGTGCCAGCAGCTTGCGTGGGACAGGGTGGCATGAGCAGTTCTTC. The chain combines TRBV5-6 with TRBJ2-1; TRBD1 agrees at 9 bases. Trimming at V came to 1 base and at J to 8 bases, leaving 7 bases not matched to a gene. CDR3 length: 15 residues. The germline gives CDR1 SGHDT, CDR2 YYEEEE. The variable domain in full, completed from reference TRBV5-6 and TRBJ2-1, reads DAGVTQSPTHLIKTRGQQVTLRCSPKSGHDTVSWYQQALGQGPQFIFQYYEEEERQRGNFPDRFSGHQFPNYSSELNVNALLLGDSALYLCASSLRGTGWHEQFFGPGTRLTVL.

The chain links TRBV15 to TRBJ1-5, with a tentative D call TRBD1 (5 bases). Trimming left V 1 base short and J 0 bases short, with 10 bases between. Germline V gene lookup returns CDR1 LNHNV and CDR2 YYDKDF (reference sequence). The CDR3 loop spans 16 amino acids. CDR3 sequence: CATSRGRDGSNQPQHF. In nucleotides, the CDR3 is TGTGCCACCAGCAGAGGAAGGGACGGTAGCAATCAGCCCCAGCATTTT.

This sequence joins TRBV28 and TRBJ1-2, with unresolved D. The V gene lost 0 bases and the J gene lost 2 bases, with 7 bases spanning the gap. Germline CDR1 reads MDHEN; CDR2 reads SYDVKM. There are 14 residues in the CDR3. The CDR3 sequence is CASSLWEVNYGYTF. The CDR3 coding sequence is TGTGCCAGCAGTTTATGGGAAGTCAACTATGGCTACACCTTC.

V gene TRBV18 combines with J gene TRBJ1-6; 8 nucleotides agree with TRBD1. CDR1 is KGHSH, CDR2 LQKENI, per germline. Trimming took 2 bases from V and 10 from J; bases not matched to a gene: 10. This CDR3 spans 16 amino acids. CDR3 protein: CASSPTLTGVSSPLHF. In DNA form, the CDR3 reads TGTGCCAGCTCACCAACCTTGACAGGGGTAAGCTCACCCCTCCACTTT.

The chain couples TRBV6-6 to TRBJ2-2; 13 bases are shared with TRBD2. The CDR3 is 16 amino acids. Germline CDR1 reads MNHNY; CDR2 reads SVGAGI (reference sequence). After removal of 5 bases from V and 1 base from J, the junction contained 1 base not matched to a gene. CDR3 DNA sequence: TGTGCCAGCAGTCGGACTAGCGGGAGGAACACCGGGGAGCTGTTTTTT. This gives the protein CASSRTSGRNTGELFF.

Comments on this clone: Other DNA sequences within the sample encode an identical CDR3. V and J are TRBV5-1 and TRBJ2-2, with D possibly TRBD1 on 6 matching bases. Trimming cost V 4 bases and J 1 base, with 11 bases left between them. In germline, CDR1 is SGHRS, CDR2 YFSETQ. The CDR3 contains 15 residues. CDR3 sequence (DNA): TGCGCCAGCAGCCCTCGGACAGTGAACACCGGGGAGCTGTTTTTT. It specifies CASSPRTVNTGELFF. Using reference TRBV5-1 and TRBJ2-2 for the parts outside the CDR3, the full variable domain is KAGVTQTPRYLIKTRGQQVTLSCSPISGHRSVSWYQQTPGQGLQFLFEYFSETQRNKGNFPGRFSGRQFSNSRSEMNVSTLELGDSALYLCASSPRTVNTGELFFGEGSRLTVL.

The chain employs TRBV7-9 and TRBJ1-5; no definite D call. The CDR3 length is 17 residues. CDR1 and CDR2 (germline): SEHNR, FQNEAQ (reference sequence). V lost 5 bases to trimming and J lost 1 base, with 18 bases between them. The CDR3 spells CASSPRGLNGSNQPQHF. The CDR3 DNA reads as TGTGCCAGCAGCCCCCGGGGTCTCAATGGAAGCAATCAGCCCCAGCATTTT. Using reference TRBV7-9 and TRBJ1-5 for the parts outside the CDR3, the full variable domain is DTGVSQNPRHKITKRGQNVTFRCDPISEHNRLYWYRQTLGQGPEFLTYFQNEAQLEKSRLLSDRFSAERPKGSFSTLEIQRTEQGDSAMYLCASSPRGLNGSNQPQHFGDGTRLSIL.

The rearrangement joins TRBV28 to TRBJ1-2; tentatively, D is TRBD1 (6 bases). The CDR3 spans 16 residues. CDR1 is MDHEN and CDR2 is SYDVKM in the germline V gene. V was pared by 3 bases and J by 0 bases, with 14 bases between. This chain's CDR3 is CASSFPGAPTNYGYTF. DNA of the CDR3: TGTGCCAGCAGTTTCCCAGGGGCCCCAACTAACTATGGCTACACCTTC.

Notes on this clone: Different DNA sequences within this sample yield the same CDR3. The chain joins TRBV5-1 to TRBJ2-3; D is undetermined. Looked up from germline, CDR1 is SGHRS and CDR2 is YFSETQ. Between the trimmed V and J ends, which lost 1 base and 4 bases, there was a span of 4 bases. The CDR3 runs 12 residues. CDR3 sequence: CASSLSADTQYF. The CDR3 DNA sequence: TGCGCCAGCAGCTTGTCCGCAGATACGCAGTATTTT.

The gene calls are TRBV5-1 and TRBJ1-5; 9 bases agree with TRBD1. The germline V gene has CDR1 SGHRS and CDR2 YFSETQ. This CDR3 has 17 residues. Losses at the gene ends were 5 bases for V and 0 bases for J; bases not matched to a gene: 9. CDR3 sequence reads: CASRVTGGSFSNQPQHF. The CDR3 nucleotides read TGCGCCAGCAGAGTGACAGGGGGTTCCTTTAGCAATCAGCCCCAGCATTTT.

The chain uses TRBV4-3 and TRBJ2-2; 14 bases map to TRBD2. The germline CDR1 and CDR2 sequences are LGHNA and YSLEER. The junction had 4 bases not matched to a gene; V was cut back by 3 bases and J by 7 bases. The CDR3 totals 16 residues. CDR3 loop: CASSQGTSGGSGELFF. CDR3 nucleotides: TGCGCCAGCAGCCAGGGGACTAGCGGGGGCAGCGGGGAGCTGTTTTTT.

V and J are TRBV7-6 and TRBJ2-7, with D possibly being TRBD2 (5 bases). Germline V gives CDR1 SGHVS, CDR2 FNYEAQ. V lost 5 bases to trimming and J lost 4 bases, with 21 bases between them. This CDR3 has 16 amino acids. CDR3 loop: CASSGPNGVGGYEQYF. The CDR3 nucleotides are TGTGCCAGCAGCGGTCCCAACGGGGTAGGCGGATACGAGCAGTACTTC. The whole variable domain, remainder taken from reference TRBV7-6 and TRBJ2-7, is GAGVSQSPRYKVTKRGQDVALRCDPISGHVSLYWYRQALGQGPEFLTYFNYEAQQDKSGLPNDRFSAERPEGSISTLTIQRTEQRDSAMYRCASSGPNGVGGYEQYFGPGTRLTVT.

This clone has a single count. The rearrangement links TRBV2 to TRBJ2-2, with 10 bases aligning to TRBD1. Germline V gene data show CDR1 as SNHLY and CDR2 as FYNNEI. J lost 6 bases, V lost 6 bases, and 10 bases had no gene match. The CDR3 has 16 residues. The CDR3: CASRRWGQGKAGELFF. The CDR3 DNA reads TGTGCCAGCAGAAGATGGGGACAGGGGAAAGCCGGGGAGCTGTTTTTT.

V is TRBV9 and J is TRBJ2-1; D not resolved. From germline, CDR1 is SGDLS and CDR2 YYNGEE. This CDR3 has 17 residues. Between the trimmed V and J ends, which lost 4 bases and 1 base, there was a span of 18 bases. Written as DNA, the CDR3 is TGTGCCAGCAGCCCTGCGTTGCGAAGCGCGTCCTACAATGAGCAGTTCTTC. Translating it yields CASSPALRSASYNEQFF.

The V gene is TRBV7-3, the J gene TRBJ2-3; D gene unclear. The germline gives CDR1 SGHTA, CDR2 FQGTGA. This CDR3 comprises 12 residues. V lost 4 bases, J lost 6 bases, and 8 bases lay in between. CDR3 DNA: TGTGCCAGCAGCTCCGCCCAGGATACGCAGTATTTT. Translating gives CASSSAQDTQYF.

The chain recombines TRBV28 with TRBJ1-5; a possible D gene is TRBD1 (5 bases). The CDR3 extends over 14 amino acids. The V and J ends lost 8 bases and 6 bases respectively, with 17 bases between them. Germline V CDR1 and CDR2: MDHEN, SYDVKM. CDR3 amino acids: CASRRDQLRQPQHF. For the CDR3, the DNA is TGTGCCAGCCGACGGGACCAGCTTCGTCAGCCCCAGCATTTT.

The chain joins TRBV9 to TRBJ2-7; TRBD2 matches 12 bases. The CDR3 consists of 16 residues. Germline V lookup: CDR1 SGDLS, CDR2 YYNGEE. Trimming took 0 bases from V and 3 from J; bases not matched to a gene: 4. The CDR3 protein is CASSVGLAGANYEQYF. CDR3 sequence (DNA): TGTGCCAGCAGCGTAGGACTAGCGGGAGCTAACTACGAGCAGTACTTC.

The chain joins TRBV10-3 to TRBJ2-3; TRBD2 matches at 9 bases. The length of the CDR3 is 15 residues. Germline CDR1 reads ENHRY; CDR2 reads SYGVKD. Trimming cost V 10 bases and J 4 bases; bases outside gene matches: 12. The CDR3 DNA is TGTGCCACCCGAGGGGGCGGGAGGGCCTCAGATACGCAGTATTTT. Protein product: CATRGGGRASDTQYF.

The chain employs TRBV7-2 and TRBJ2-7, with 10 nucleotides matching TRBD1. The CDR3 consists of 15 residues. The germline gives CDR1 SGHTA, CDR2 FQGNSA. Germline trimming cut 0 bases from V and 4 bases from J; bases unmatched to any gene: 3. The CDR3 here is CASSLAPGQGYEQYF. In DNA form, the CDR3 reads TGTGCCAGCAGCTTAGCCCCGGGACAGGGGTACGAGCAGTACTTC. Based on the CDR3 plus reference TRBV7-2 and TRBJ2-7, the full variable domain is GAGVSQSPSNKVTEKGKDVELRCDPISGHTALYWYRQSLGQGLEFLIYFQGNSAPDKSGLPSDRFSAERTGGSVSTLTIQRTQQEDSAVYLCASSLAPGQGYEQYFGPGTRLTVT.

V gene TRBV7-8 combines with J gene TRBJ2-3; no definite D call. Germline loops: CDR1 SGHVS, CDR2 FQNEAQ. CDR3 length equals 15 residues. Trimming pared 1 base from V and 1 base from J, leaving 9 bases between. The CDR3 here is CASSLVRPRTDTQYF. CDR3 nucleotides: TGTGCCAGCAGCTTAGTTCGGCCACGCACAGATACGCAGTATTTT.